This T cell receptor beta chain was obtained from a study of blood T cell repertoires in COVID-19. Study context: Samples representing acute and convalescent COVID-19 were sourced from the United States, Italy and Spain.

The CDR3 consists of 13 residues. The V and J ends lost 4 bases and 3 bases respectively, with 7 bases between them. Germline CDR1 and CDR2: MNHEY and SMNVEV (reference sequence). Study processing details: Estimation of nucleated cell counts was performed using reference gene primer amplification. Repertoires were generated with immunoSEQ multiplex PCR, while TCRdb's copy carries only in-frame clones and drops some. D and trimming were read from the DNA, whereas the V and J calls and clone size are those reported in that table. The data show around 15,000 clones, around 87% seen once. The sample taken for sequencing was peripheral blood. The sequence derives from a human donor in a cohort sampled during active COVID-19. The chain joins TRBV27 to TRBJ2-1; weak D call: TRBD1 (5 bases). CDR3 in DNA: TGTGCCAGCAGTTACAGGAGCTACAATGAGCAGTTCTTC. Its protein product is CASSYRSYNEQFF.